The clone carrying this T cell receptor (beta chain) was detected only a few times. TCRdb re-analysed the RACE reads in MiXCR, keeping a single row per CDR3 protein. Here the sample spans tens of thousands of distinct CDR3 sequences, nearly 7.5% being singletons. This sample was included in a study of human T cells and chemical hapten exposure. As to time point: healthy volunteer bleed at 2 weeks. Total RNA was isolated from unfractionated whole blood. The CDR3 sequence is 17 residues long. The origin of this receptor is a human donor in good health. Some clones in this sample may be carry-over from other donors' samples. The source material was whole blood. This chain joins TRBV3-2 and TRBJ2-2; the table calls TRBD2, which could not be checked here. TRBV3-2 is termed a pseudogene. CDR3 bases: TGTGCCAGCAGCCAAGTGGGGTACGGGCCACGGACCGGGGAGCTGTTTTTT. It translates to CASSQVGYGPRTGELFF.